This TCR beta chain was found in a study of early stage breast cancer tumors (dated by TCRdb to about 2017). The study in broad terms: Of the 15 to 20 invasive breast tumors, eleven to twelve were found to be estrogen receptor-positive, progesterone receptor-positive and HER2-negative. The samples as a whole yielded a few million detected templates, corresponding to about 1 million unique clonotypes. The average read coverage per sample was roughly 10-fold. Most of the 12 ER+/PR+/HER2- tumors were invasive ductal carcinomas, while the other four were invasive lobular carcinomas.

The study profiled bulk TCR beta-chain repertoires in matched peripheral blood, tumor and adjacent normal breast tissue taken from fewer than 20 patients with early-stage breast cancer. Before surgery, whole blood (about 4.5-11 mL) was collected into EDTA tubes and processed within 2 hours. Ficoll-Paque centrifugation in SepMate-50 tubes was used to isolate peripheral blood mononuclear cells. PBMCs were cryopreserved in aliquots of roughly 1.9 to 4 million cells in around 90% FBS with about 10% DMSO and kept in liquid nitrogen. The Qiagen AllPrep DNA/RNA Mini kit was used to extract genomic DNA. The trim is 2 bases for V and 0 bases for J, with a gap of 20 bases between the germline ends. CDR1 and CDR2, per the germline V gene (reference sequence), are GTSNPN and SVGIG. Its CDR3 holds 17 amino acids, cysteine through phenylalanine. The only DNA kept is the CDR3, 51 bases in frame from the first base.

Details on this clone: No cognate antigen has been identified for it. Qualities for individual bases were not recorded, and no much larger clone is one base off.

Every sample was amplified as two independent genomic DNA replicates, using 0.5 ug for blood and about 1.6 ug for tumor or normal breast. Following the manufacturer's instructions, the ImmunoSeq Intro kit was used to carry out TCRB sequencing on genomic DNA. The multiplex PCR ran for roughly 31 cycles using proprietary primers and spike-in control sequences for absolute quantification. An 87-bp fragment spanning the CDR3 and flanking V and J genes was sequenced with single-end 150-bp reads. Each lane of an Illumina MiSeq running version 3.0 chemistry carried seven multiplexed samples, with two replicates apiece. In the authors' own workflow: The vendor's proprietary pipeline processed the raw data and merged both replicates into a single result for each sample. A clonotype was defined as productive rearrangements that share the same V-gene family, CDR3 amino acid sequence and J-gene segment. Clonality was calculated as 1 minus the normalized Shannon entropy (Pielou evenness) of TCRB abundances. To estimate T cell density, the total number of templates was divided by the number of input cells, which was inferred from the amount of DNA input. Recon was used with default parameters to estimate total repertoire diversity and clonality. A clonotype counted as tumor-enriched if its abundance in tumor exceeded 0.1% and was at least 32-fold higher than its abundance in normal breast. TCRdb provides this immuneACCESS table in a form limited to in-frame rearrangements. Some clones are lacking; in checked studies, under half of them reflect an unresolved V gene, and why the rest are absent is not known. The V and J calls and clone size were taken over from that table, and D and trimming were inferred from the DNA. This sample gives almost 55,000 clones in total; 75% to 95% of them show up just once. The ten largest clonotypes hold less than 6.5% of the sample.

Overall study results and their limits: Chain pairing and functional markers such as CD4, CD8 and FOXP3 were missed by bulk genomic DNA sequencing of unsorted cells. Repertoires from blood and normal breast were more alike than repertoires from blood and tumor, and in about 85% of the 16 patients, comparing each tissue with blood separated tumor from normal. Enriched TCRB sequences shared across patients were found to be mostly commonly generated sequences that were unlikely to play an important role in the tumor microenvironment. Because the cohort was small, analysis by tumor subtype was not possible. Tumors showed about 2.3-fold higher T cell density and higher clonality than adjacent normal breast tissue.

The chain is encoded by TRBV30 joined to TRBJ2-7, with TRBD1 as a weak D call on 6 bases. This TCR came from a person aged 65 to 85 with breast cancer. Sequencing was carried out using blood. The bases read TGTGCCTGGAGTCCTATAGGGGGTTTTTATAGCTCCTACGAGCAGTACTTC. The encoded protein is CAWSPIGGFYSSYEQYF.